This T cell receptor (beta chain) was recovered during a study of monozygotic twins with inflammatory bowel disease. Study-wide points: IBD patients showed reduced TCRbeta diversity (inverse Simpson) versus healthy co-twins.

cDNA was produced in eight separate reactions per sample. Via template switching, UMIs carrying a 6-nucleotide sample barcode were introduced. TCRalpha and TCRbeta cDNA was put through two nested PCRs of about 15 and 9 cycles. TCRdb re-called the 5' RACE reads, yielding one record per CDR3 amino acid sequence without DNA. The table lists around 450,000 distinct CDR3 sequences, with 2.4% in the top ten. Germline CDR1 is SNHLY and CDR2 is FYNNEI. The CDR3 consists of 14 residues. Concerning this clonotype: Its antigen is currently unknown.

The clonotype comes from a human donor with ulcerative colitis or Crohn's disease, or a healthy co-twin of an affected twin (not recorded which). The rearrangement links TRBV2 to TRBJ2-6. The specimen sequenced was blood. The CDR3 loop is CASRKSSGANVLTF.